This T cell receptor (beta chain) was retrieved from a study of shared T cell receptors in the human thymus. Some clones are missing from TCRdb's copy, which holds only in-frame ones; the method was immunoSEQ multiplex PCR. The table has about 400,000 clones, roughly 94% seen once; the top ten hold approximately 0.018%. V gave up 2 bases and J gave up 1 base, with 6 bases separating them. Germline CDR1 MNHEY, CDR2 SMNVEV (reference sequence). The length of the CDR3 is 14 residues. The receptor's source is a human donor. The specimen sequenced was thymocytes. The chain is built from TRBV27 and TRBJ2-1; D is unclear. CDR3 sequence: CASSLGKSYNEQFF. DNA for the CDR3: TGTGCCAGCAGTTTAGGAAAGTCCTACAATGAGCAGTTCTTC.